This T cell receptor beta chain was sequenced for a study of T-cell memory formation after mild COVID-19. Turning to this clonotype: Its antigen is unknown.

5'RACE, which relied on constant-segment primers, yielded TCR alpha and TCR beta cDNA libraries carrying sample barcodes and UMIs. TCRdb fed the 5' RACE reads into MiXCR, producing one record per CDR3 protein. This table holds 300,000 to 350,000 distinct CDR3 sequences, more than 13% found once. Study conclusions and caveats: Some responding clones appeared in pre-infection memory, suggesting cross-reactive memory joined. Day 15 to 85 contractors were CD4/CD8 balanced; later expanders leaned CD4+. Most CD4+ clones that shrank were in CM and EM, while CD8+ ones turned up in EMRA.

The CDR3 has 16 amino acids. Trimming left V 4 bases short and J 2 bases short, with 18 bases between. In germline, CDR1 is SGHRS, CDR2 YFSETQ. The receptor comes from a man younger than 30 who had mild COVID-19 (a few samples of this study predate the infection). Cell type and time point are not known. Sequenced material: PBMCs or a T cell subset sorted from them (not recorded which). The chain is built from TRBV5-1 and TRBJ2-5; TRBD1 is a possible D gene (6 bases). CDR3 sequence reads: CASSPNPTGQQETQYF. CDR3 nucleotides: TGCGCCAGCAGCCCCAACCCCACGGGACAACAAGAGACCCAGTACTTC.